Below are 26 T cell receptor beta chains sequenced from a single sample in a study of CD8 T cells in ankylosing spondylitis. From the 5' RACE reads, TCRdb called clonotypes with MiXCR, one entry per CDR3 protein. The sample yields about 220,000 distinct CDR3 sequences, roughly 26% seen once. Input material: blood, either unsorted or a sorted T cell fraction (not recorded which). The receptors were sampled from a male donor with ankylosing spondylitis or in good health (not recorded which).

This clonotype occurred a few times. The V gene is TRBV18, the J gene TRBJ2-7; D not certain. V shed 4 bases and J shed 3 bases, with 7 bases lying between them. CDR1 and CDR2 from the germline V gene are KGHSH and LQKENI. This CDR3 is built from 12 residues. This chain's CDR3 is CASSRKNYEQYF. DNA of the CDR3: TGTGCCAGCTCACGGAAAAACTACGAGCAGTACTTC.

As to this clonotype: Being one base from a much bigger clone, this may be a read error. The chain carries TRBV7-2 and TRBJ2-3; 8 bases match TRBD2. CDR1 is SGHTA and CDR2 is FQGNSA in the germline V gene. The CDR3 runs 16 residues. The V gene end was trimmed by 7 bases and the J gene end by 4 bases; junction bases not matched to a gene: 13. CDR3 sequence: CASIPSGRRPPDTQYF. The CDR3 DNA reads TGTGCCAGCATCCCTAGCGGGCGACGTCCCCCAGATACGCAGTATTTT. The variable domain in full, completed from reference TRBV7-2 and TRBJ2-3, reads GAGVSQSPSNKVTEKGKDVELRCDPISGHTALYWYRQSLGQGLEFLIYFQGNSAPDKSGLPSDRFSAERTGGSVSTLTIQRTQQEDSAVYLCASIPSGRRPPDTQYFGPGTRLTVL.

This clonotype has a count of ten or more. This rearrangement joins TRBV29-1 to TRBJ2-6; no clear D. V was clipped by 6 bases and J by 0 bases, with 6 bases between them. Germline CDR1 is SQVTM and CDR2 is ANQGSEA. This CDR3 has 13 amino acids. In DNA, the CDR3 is TGCAGCGTCGGTAGCTCTGGGGCCAACGTCCTGACTTTC. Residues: CSVGSSGANVLTF. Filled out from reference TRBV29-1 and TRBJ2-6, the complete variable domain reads SAVISQKPSRDICQRGTSLTIQCQVDSQVTMMFWYRQQPGQSLTLIATANQGSEATYESGFVIDKFPISRPNLTFSTLTVSNMSPEDSSIYLCSVGSSGANVLTFGAGSRLTVL.

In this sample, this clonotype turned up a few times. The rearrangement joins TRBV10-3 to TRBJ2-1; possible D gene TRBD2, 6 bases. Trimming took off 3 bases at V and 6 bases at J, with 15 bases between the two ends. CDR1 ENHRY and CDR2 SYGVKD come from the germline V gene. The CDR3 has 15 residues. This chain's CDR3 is CAISDTGLTSNEQFF. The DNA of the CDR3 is TGTGCCATCAGTGATACGGGACTCACATCCAATGAGCAGTTCTTC.

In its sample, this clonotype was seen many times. The CDR3 DNA reads as TGTGCCAGCAGCTTAGTGGCAGGGCGCACTGAAGCTTTCTTT. Protein: CASSLVAGRTEAFF. V gene TRBV7-8 combines with J gene TRBJ1-1, with a possible D match to TRBD1 (5 bases). The germline CDR1 and CDR2 sequences are SGHVS and FQNEAQ. Deletions cut 1 base from V and 4 bases from J, with 10 bases between. The CDR3 contains 14 residues. Using reference TRBV7-8 and TRBJ1-1 for the parts outside the CDR3, the full variable domain is GAGVSQSPRYKVAKRGQDVALRCDPISGHVSLFWYQQALGQGPEFLTYFQNEAQLDKSGLPSDRFFAERPEGSVSTLKIQRTQQEDSAVYLCASSLVAGRTEAFFGQGTRLTVV.

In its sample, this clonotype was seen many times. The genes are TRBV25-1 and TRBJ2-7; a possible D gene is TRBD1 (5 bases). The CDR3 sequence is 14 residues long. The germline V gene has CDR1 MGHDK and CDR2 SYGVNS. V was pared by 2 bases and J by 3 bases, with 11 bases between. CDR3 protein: CASSEGAWSYEQYF. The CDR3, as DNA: TGTGCCAGCAGTGAAGGGGCCTGGAGCTACGAGCAGTACTTC.

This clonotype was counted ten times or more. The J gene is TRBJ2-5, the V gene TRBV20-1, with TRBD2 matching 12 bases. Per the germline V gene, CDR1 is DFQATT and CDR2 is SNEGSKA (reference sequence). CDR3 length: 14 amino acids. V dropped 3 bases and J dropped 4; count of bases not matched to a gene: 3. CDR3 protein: CSASLTSGRETQYF. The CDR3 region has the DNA TGCAGTGCTAGTCTGACTAGCGGGAGAGAGACCCAGTACTTC.

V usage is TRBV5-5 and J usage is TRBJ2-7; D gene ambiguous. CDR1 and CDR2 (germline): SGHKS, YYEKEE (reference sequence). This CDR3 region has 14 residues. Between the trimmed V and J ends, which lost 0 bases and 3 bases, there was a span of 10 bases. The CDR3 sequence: CASSLVHPYYEQYF. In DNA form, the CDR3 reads TGTGCCAGCAGCTTGGTACATCCGTACTACGAGCAGTACTTC.

This chain's CDR3 is CASSQGGRVDGELFF. Here the CDR3 DNA reads TGTGCCAGCAGCCAAGGGGGCAGGGTCGACGGGGAGCTGTTTTTT. The chain carries TRBV4-2 and TRBJ2-2; D perhaps matches TRBD1 (5 bases). The CDR3 has 15 residues. The germline V gene encodes CDR1 LGHNA and CDR2 YNFKEQ. V lost 1 base, J lost 7 bases, and 13 bases lay in between.

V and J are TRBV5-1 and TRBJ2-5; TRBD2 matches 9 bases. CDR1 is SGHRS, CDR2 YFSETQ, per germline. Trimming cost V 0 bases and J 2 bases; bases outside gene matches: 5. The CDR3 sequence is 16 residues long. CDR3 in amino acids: CASSLVGLAGQETQYF. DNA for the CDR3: TGCGCCAGCAGCTTGGTGGGGCTAGCGGGACAAGAGACCCAGTACTTC.

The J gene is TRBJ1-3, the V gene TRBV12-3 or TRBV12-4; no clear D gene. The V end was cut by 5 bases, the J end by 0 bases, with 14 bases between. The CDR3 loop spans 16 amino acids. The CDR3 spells CASSMGNLNSGNTIYF. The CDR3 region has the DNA TGTGCCAGCAGTATGGGAAATCTCAACTCTGGAAACACCATATATTTT.

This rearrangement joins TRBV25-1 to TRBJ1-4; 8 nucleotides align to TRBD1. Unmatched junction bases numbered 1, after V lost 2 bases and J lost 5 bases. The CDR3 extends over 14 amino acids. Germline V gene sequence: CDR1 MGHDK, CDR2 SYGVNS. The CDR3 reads CASSEGQGNEKLFF. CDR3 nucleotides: TGTGCCAGCAGTGAAGGACAGGGAAATGAAAAACTGTTTTTT.

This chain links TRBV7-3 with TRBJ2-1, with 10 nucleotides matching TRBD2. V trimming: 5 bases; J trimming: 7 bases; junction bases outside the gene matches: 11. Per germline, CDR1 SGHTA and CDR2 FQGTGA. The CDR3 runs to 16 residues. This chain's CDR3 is CASSETIAGGYNEQFF. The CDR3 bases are TGTGCCAGCAGCGAAACGATAGCGGGAGGTTATAATGAGCAGTTCTTC.

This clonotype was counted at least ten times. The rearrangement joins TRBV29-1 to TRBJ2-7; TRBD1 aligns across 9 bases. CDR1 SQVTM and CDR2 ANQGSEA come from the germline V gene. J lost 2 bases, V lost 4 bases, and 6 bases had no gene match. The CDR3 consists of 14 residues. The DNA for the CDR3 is TGCAGCGTTGTTCCGGGACAGGGCGCCTACGAGCAGTACTTC. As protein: CSVVPGQGAYEQYF.

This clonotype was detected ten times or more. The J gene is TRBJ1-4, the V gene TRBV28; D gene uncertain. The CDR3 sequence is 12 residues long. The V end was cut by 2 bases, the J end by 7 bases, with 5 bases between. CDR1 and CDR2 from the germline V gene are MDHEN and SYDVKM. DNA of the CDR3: TGTGCCAGCAGTTTAAGCCCTGAAAAACTGTTTTTT. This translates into CASSLSPEKLFF.

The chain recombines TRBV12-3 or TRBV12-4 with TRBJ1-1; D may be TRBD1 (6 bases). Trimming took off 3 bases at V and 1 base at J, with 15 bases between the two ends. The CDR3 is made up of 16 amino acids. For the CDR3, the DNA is TGTGCCAGCAGTTTCGGGCAGGGGAATACGAACACTGAAGCTTTCTTT. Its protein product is CASSFGQGNTNTEAFF.

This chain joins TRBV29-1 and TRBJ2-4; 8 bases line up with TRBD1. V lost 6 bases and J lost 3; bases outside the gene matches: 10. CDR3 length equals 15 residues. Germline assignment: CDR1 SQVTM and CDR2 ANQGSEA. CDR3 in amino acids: CSVDSGTGVKNIQYF. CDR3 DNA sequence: TGCAGCGTCGACTCCGGGACAGGAGTCAAAAACATTCAGTACTTC.

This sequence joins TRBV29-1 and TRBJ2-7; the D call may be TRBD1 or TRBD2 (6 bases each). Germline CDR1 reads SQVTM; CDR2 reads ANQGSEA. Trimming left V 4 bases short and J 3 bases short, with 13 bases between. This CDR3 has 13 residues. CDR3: CSVGGGLNYEQYF. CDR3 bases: TGCAGCGTTGGTGGGGGGCTGAACTACGAGCAGTACTTC.

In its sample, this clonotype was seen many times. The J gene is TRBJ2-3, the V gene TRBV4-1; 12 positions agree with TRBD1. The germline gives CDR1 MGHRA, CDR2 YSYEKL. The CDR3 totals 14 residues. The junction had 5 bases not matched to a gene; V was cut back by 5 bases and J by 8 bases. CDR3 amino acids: CASSRDRGRGTQYF. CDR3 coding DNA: TGCGCCAGCAGCAGGGACAGGGGGCGCGGTACGCAGTATTTT.

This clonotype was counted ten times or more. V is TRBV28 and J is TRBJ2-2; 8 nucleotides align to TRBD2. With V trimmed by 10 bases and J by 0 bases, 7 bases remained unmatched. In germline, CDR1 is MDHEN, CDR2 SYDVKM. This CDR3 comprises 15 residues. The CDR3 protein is CATTEGLANTGELFF. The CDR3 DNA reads TGTGCCACCACGGAGGGACTAGCGAACACCGGGGAGCTGTTTTTT.

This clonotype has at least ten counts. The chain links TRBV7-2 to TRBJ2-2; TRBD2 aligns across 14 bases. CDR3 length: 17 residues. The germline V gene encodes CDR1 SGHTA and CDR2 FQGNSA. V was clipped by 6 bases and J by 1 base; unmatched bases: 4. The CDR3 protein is CASRGLAGAKNTGELFF. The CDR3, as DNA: TGTGCCAGCAGGGGACTAGCGGGAGCAAAGAACACCGGGGAGCTGTTTTTT.

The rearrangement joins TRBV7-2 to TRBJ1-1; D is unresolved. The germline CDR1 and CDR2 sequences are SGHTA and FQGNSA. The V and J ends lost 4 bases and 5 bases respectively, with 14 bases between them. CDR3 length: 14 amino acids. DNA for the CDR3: TGTGCCAGCAGCTCCAGGTGGCTTGGGACTGAAGCTTTCTTT. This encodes CASSSRWLGTEAFF.

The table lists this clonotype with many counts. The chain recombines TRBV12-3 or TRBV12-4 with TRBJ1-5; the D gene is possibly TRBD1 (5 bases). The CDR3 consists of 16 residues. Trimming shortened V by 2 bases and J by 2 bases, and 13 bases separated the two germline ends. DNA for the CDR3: TGTGCCAGCAGTTTAACCGGGGCTTGGGGCAATCAGCCCCAGCATTTT. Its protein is CASSLTGAWGNQPQHF.

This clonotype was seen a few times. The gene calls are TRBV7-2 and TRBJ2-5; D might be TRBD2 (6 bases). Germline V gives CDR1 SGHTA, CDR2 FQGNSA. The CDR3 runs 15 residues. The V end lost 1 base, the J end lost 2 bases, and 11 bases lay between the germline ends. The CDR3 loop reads CASSLESGEQETQYF. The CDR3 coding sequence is TGTGCCAGCAGCTTAGAATCGGGAGAACAAGAGACCCAGTACTTC.

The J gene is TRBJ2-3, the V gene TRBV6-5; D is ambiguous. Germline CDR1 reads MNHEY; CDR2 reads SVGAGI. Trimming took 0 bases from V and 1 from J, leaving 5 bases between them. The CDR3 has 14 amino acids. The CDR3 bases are TGTGCCAGCAGTTACTCGACCCGCACAGATACGCAGTATTTT. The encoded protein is CASSYSTRTDTQYF.

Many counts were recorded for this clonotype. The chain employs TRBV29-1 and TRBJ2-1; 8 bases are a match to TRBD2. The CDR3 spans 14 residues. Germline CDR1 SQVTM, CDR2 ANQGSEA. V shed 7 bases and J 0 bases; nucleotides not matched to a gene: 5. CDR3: CSGLSGDSYNEQFF. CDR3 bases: TGCAGCGGGCTTAGCGGGGACTCCTACAATGAGCAGTTCTTC.